This paragraph covers one T cell receptor beta chain sequence. These data originate in a study of blood T cell repertoires in COVID-19. Study summary: Donors in the United States, Italy and Spain gave samples during acute or convalescent COVID-19. Sources were T cells, B-cell-depleted T cells, or PBMCs; the material itself was cDNA or gDNA.

Trimming took off 5 bases at V and 0 bases at J, with 17 bases between the two ends. The CDR3 spans 17 residues. Germline-derived CDR1 and CDR2 are SNHLY and FYNNEI. Per the original data handling: Estimates of nucleated cell counts were drawn from the amplification of reference gene primers. Sequencing used immunoSEQ multiplex PCR; TCRdb keeps in-frame clones, though not all of them. V, J and clone size derive from that table, while D and trimming were established from the DNA sequence. The sample has 150,000 to 200,000 clones, almost 80% seen once; the top ten hold more than 25%. The clonotype was recovered from a woman aged 70-85 years with acute or convalescent COVID-19. The gene calls are TRBV2 and TRBJ1-5; TRBD1 is a possible D gene (6 bases). Sequencing was carried out using peripheral blood. The CDR3: CASSPDRRTYSNQPQHF. CDR3 DNA: TGTGCCAGCAGTCCCGACAGGCGTACGTATAGCAATCAGCCCCAGCATTTT.